These 31 T cell receptor beta chains were sequenced from one sample in a study of long-term antiretroviral therapy in people with HIV. The run of the v3.0 immunoSEQ assay was at survey level. Profiled with immunoSEQ multiplex PCR; TCRdb holds only in-frame clones, not every one. The sample has about 48,000 clones; 80% to 90% are singletons. This specimen was unsorted PBMCs, taken 0.8 years after starting antiretroviral therapy. These receptors came from a woman younger than 30 with HIV.

This chain joins TRBV14 and TRBJ1-1; D not resolved. The CDR3 loop spans 16 amino acids. V was cut by 4 bases and J by 4 bases, with 19 bases left in between. Per the germline V gene, CDR1 is SGHDN and CDR2 is FVKESK. This CDR3 is CASSPPRWSISTEAFF. CDR3 DNA: TGTGCCAGCAGCCCTCCAAGATGGAGTATCAGCACTGAAGCTTTCTTT.

This rearrangement joins TRBV11-2 to TRBJ2-6, with D possibly being TRBD2 (6 bases). The CDR3 extends over 16 amino acids. V was clipped by 0 bases and J by 0 bases, with 6 bases between them. CDR1 and CDR2 (germline): SGHAT, FQNNGV. The CDR3 coding sequence is TGTGCCAGCAGCTTAGAGGGGGGCTCTGGGGCCAACGTCCTGACTTTC. Its protein product is CASSLEGGSGANVLTF.

This sequence joins TRBV6-5 and TRBJ1-2; D is perhaps TRBD1 (5 bases). This CDR3 has 11 amino acids. The germline V and J ends were trimmed by 5 bases and 8 bases, with 9 bases remaining between them. Germline V gene data show CDR1 as MNHEY and CDR2 as SVGAGI. This CDR3 is CASSTQEGYTF. DNA of the CDR3: TGTGCCAGCAGTACACAGGAGGGCTACACCTTC.

The chain has TRBV29-1 and TRBJ2-7; TRBD1 matches 8 bases. The CDR3 sequence is 15 residues long. Germline assignment: CDR1 SQVTM and CDR2 ANQGSEA. V lost 2 bases to trimming and J lost 3 bases; unmatched junction nucleotides: 9. The CDR3 coding sequence is TGCAGCGTTGAACAGGCCGACAGGGGATACTACGAGCAGTACTTC. This gives the protein CSVEQADRGYYEQYF.

The table lists this clone with a count of one. This CDR3 is CASSLGPTATNEKLFF. DNA of the CDR3: TGTGCCAGCAGCCTTGGGCCGACAGCAACTAATGAAAAACTGTTTTTT. V gene TRBV7-9 combines with J gene TRBJ1-4; tentatively, D is TRBD1 (5 bases). Trimming cost V 5 bases and J 0 bases, with 13 bases left between them. There are 16 residues in the CDR3. CDR1 SEHNR and CDR2 FQNEAQ come from the germline V gene (reference sequence).

The chain joins TRBV4-3 to TRBJ1-4; unclear D gene. This CDR3 is built from 15 residues. Germline CDR1 and CDR2: LGHNA and YSLEER. Trimming removed 0 bases from V and 3 bases from J, with 8 bases in between. The CDR3 region has the DNA TGCGCCAGCAGCCAAGATGGATCCCCTAATGAAAAACTGTTTTTT. It is translated as CASSQDGSPNEKLFF.

V and J are TRBV10-3 and TRBJ2-3; no clear D. Germline values: CDR1 ENHRY, CDR2 SYGVKD. V was cut by 6 bases and J by 5 bases, with 9 bases left in between. CDR3 length equals 12 residues. Written as DNA, the CDR3 is TGTGCCATCAGCCGGAAAGGAGATACGCAGTATTTT. Translated, it gives CAISRKGDTQYF.

V usage is TRBV10-3 and J usage is TRBJ2-7; the match to TRBD1 covers 9 bases. V dropped 6 bases and J dropped 2; count of bases not matched to a gene: 5. Per the germline V gene, CDR1 is ENHRY and CDR2 is SYGVKD. This CDR3 contains 14 residues. CDR3 coding DNA: TGTGCCATCAGCGAAGGACAGGGGACCTACGAGCAGTACTTC. It is translated as CAISEGQGTYEQYF.

The genes are TRBV15 and TRBJ2-7, with a possible D match to TRBD1 (5 bases). Trimming removed 3 bases from V and 5 bases from J, with 14 bases in between. Germline lookup yields CDR1 LNHNV and CDR2 YYDKDF (reference sequence). The CDR3 covers 14 residues. CDR3 bases: TGTGCCACCAGCAGGCCAGGGAATAATAACGAGCAGTACTTC. This codes for CATSRPGNNNEQYF. Full variable domain (remainder filled in from reference TRBV15 and TRBJ2-7): DAMVIQNPRYQVTQFGKPVTLSCSQTLNHNVMYWYQQKSSQAPKLLFHYYDKDFNNEADTPDNFQSRRPNTSFCFLDIRSPGLGDTAMYLCATSRPGNNNEQYFGPGTRLTVT.

The chain joins TRBV5-1 to TRBJ2-5; D is perhaps TRBD2 (6 bases). Per germline, CDR1 SGHRS and CDR2 YFSETQ. Trimming took off 2 bases at V and 4 bases at J, with 12 bases between the two ends. CDR3 length equals 14 residues. CDR3 sequence (DNA): TGCGCCAGCAGCTTAGGAGGGGCCGCAGAGACCCAGTACTTC. Translated: CASSLGGAAETQYF.

The CDR3 loop reads CASSVDSTNEKLFF. The CDR3 coding sequence is TGTGCCAGCAGCGTAGACTCAACTAATGAAAAACTGTTTTTT. This chain links TRBV9 with TRBJ1-4; unclear D gene. The CDR3 is made up of 14 amino acids. Germline V CDR1 and CDR2: SGDLS, YYNGEE. V lost 0 bases and J 0 bases, leaving 3 bases between the germline ends.

The J gene is TRBJ2-3, the V gene TRBV12-5; 10 nucleotides align to TRBD1. The J segment lost 5 bases and the V segment lost 6 bases, leaving 5 bases of the junction unmatched. This CDR3 has 14 amino acids. Germline CDR1 and CDR2: LGHNT and FRNRAP. CDR3 region: CASGTGTGVDTQYF. CDR3 DNA sequence: TGTGCTAGTGGAACCGGGACAGGGGTAGATACGCAGTATTTT.

This clone has a handful of counts. V usage is TRBV19 and J usage is TRBJ1-1; unclear D gene. V shed 3 bases and J shed 1 base, with 12 bases lying between them. Germline V gene data show CDR1 as LNHDA and CDR2 as SQIVND (reference sequence). The CDR3 is made up of 15 amino acids. In nucleotides, the CDR3 is TGTGCCAGTAGTATTGTGTGGACCGGGAACACTGAAGCTTTCTTT. It translates to CASSIVWTGNTEAFF. The full variable domain, its missing parts supplied by reference TRBV19 and TRBJ1-1, is DGGITQSPKYLFRKEGQNVTLSCEQNLNHDAMYWYRQDPGQGLRLIYYSQIVNDFQKGDIAEGYSVSREKKESFPLTVTSAQKNPTAFYLCASSIVWTGNTEAFFGQGTRLTVV.

This chain joins TRBV7-8 and TRBJ1-2; D remains unclear. Deletions cut 4 bases from V and 4 bases from J, with 4 bases between. The CDR3 is 11 amino acids. Germline lookup yields CDR1 SGHVS and CDR2 FQNEAQ. CDR3 DNA sequence: TGTGCCAGCAGCTCTAGCTATGGCTACACCTTC. Its protein product is CASSSSYGYTF.

The chain couples TRBV7-2 to TRBJ2-1; D gene ambiguous. This CDR3 spans 12 amino acids. V was clipped by 1 base and J by 10 bases, with 8 bases between them. CDR1 is SGHTA, CDR2 FQGNSA, per germline. This chain's CDR3 is CASSLDSWEQFF. CDR3 nucleotide sequence: TGTGCCAGCAGCTTAGACAGTTGGGAGCAGTTCTTC.

V usage is TRBV10-3 and J usage is TRBJ2-3; D is undetermined. V was shortened by 2 bases and J by 0 bases, with 9 bases between the two germline ends. Germline V gives CDR1 ENHRY, CDR2 SYGVKD. This CDR3 comprises 15 residues. CDR3 amino acids: CAISEGAGSTDTQYF. The CDR3 DNA is TGTGCCATCAGTGAGGGAGCAGGAAGCACAGATACGCAGTATTTT.

The CDR3 sequence: CASSITGNTIYF. The CDR3, as DNA: TGTGCCAGCAGTATAACTGGAAACACCATATATTTT. The V and J genes are TRBV28 and TRBJ1-3; D remains ambiguous. This CDR3 comprises 12 residues. CDR1 MDHEN and CDR2 SYDVKM come from the germline V gene. The ends were cut back, 5 bases at V and 2 bases at J, with 4 bases in the middle.

This clone was detected only a few times. The genes are TRBV6-5 and TRBJ2-7; 9 bases fit TRBD1. The germline CDR1 and CDR2 sequences are MNHEY and SVGAGI. V lost 3 bases, J lost 6 bases, and 9 bases stayed unmatched. The CDR3 sequence is 15 residues long. This CDR3 reads CASSYLGQGSPEQYF. The CDR3 DNA sequence: TGTGCCAGCAGTTATCTGGGACAGGGATCTCCCGAGCAGTACTTC.

The chain links TRBV11-3 to TRBJ2-1; 10 nucleotides align to TRBD2. Germline V gene sequence: CDR1 SGHNT, CDR2 YENEEA. The CDR3 has 16 residues. Germline trimming cut 1 base from V and 9 bases from J; bases unmatched to any gene: 9. The CDR3: CASSLGAGGIFVEQFF. As DNA, the CDR3 is TGTGCCAGCAGCTTAGGAGCGGGAGGGATCTTCGTTGAGCAGTTCTTC.

The chain combines TRBV28 with TRBJ1-1; D is perhaps TRBD1 (6 bases). The CDR3 totals 13 residues. Germline V gene sequence: CDR1 MDHEN, CDR2 SYDVKM. The V and J ends lost 4 bases and 1 base respectively, with 7 bases between them. CDR3 sequence (DNA): TGTGCCAGCAGTTCCAGGGGGAACACTGAAGCTTTCTTT. Protein product: CASSSRGNTEAFF.

The V call is TRBV5-5, the J call TRBJ1-5, with a tentative D call TRBD1 (5 bases). This CDR3 spans 15 amino acids. The germline CDR1 and CDR2 sequences are SGHKS and YYEKEE (reference sequence). V was cut by 5 bases and J by 0 bases, with 12 bases left in between. CDR3 protein: CASRPTVYSNQPQHF. The CDR3 region has the DNA TGTGCCAGCAGACCGACAGTGTATAGCAATCAGCCCCAGCATTTT. Full variable domain (outside the CDR3, taken from reference TRBV5-5 and TRBJ1-5): DAGVTQSPTHLIKTRGQQVTLRCSPISGHKSVSWYQQVLGQGPQFIFQYYEKEERGRGNFPDRFSARQFPNYSSELNVNALLLGDSALYLCASRPTVYSNQPQHFGDGTRLSIL.

The CDR3 nucleotides read TGTGCCAGCAGCTTGAAAGCGACCGGGGAGCTGTTTTTT. Amino acids: CASSLKATGELFF. The chain is built from TRBV5-4 and TRBJ2-2; D unclear. Germline CDR1 is SGHNT and CDR2 is YYREEE (reference sequence). The CDR3 has 13 amino acids. Trimming shortened V by 1 base and J by 5 bases, and 6 bases separated the two germline ends.

The CDR3 nucleotides are TGTGCCAGCAGTTACAACAGGGGGAATGAGCAGTTCTTC. It specifies CASSYNRGNEQFF. V gene TRBV6-5 combines with J gene TRBJ2-1; 8 bases are a match to TRBD1. Losses at the gene ends were 2 bases for V and 7 bases for J; bases not matched to a gene: 1. The CDR3 loop spans 13 amino acids. The germline V gene encodes CDR1 MNHEY and CDR2 SVGAGI.

The gene calls are TRBV4-1 and TRBJ2-3; D ambiguous. The CDR3 has 19 residues. Trimming stripped 1 base from V and 5 bases from J, with 25 bases between. Germline V lookup: CDR1 MGHRA, CDR2 YSYEKL. The CDR3 loop is CASSQGEIFPDGSRDTQYF. CDR3 in DNA: TGCGCCAGCAGCCAAGGTGAGATCTTCCCGGACGGTTCGAGAGATACGCAGTATTTT.

The chain employs TRBV19 and TRBJ1-5; D uncertain. V was cut by 6 bases and J by 3 bases, with 9 bases left in between. Germline CDR1 and CDR2: LNHDA and SQIVND (reference sequence). The CDR3 sequence is 13 residues long. The CDR3 reads CASRGRVNQPQHF. The CDR3 DNA is TGTGCCAGTAGAGGACGGGTCAATCAGCCCCAGCATTTT.

The chain links TRBV7-3 to TRBJ2-7, with a weak D call TRBD1 (6 bases). CDR3 length equals 16 residues. Looked up from germline, CDR1 is SGHTA and CDR2 is FQGTGA. The V end lost 4 bases, the J end lost 0 bases, and 16 bases lay between the germline ends. Written as DNA, the CDR3 is TGTGCCAGCAGCTACCCTCGCAGGGGATCCTCCTACGAGCAGTACTTC. It translates to CASSYPRRGSSYEQYF.

This chain joins TRBV5-6 and TRBJ2-5; TRBD2 agrees at 14 bases. CDR3 length: 18 residues. V lost 4 bases and J lost 1; bases outside the gene matches: 9. Germline V lookup: CDR1 SGHDT, CDR2 YYEEEE. The CDR3 loop reads CASSHRGTSGSFQETQYF. CDR3 DNA: TGTGCCAGCAGCCACCGAGGGACTAGCGGGAGTTTCCAAGAGACCCAGTACTTC.

The rearrangement uses TRBV10-3 and TRBJ2-7; D is uncertain. V was pared by 8 bases and J by 4 bases, with 18 bases between. CDR1 is ENHRY, CDR2 SYGVKD, per germline. The CDR3 is made up of 14 amino acids. The CDR3 here is CAILSESYPYEQYF. The CDR3 nucleotides read TGTGCCATCCTGAGTGAGAGTTACCCTTACGAGCAGTACTTC.

The chain recombines TRBV28 with TRBJ2-4; TRBD1 matches 7 bases. Germline V lookup: CDR1 MDHEN, CDR2 SYDVKM. The CDR3 is 13 residues long. The J segment lost 8 bases and the V segment lost 5 bases, leaving 6 bases of the junction unmatched. The DNA for the CDR3 is TGTGCCAGCAGTGTACAGGGGACGGACATTCAGTACTTC. It yields the protein CASSVQGTDIQYF.

V usage is TRBV6-5 and J usage is TRBJ2-7, with 8 bases identical to TRBD1. Losses at the gene ends were 7 bases for V and 0 bases for J; bases not matched to a gene: 8. Germline V gene lookup returns CDR1 MNHEY and CDR2 SVGAGI. This CDR3 is built from 15 residues. This chain's CDR3 is CASTWPDRDSYEQYF. The CDR3 DNA sequence: TGTGCCAGCACCTGGCCGGACAGGGACTCCTACGAGCAGTACTTC.

The gene calls are TRBV5-1 and TRBJ2-1, with 7 bases that match TRBD2. J was trimmed by 0 bases and V by 1 base; bases with no gene match: 4. The CDR3 covers 16 residues. Germline V gives CDR1 SGHRS, CDR2 YFSETQ. CDR3 region: CASSLRRGSSYNEQFF. Written as DNA, the CDR3 is TGCGCCAGCAGCTTGAGGCGGGGGAGCTCCTACAATGAGCAGTTCTTC.